This passage covers 21 T cell receptor beta chains from one sample sequenced in a study of cytomegalovirus exposure and HLA in healthy donors. The PCR had 60 Vbeta and 13 Jbeta primers. The method was immunoSEQ multiplex PCR; TCRdb's version includes in-frame clones alone and lacks a portion of them. The sample shows around 72,000 clones, around 81% of them seen only once. The sequenced material came from PBMCs. The source is a man between 50 and 59 years old in good health and CMV-seronegative.

This clone was detected only a few times. Here the CDR3 DNA reads TGTGCCAGCAGCCTGGGAGCCTCCTACGAGCAGTACTTC. Its protein product is CASSLGASYEQYF. The chain links TRBV7-9 to TRBJ2-7; the D gene is possibly TRBD2 (5 bases). V was pared by 5 bases and J by 0 bases, with 8 bases between. Looked up from germline, CDR1 is SEHNR and CDR2 is FQNEAQ (reference sequence). CDR3 length: 13 residues.

This clone was counted many times. This sequence joins TRBV6-5 and TRBJ1-1, with 11 bases identical to TRBD1. Trimming cost V 7 bases and J 4 bases; bases outside gene matches: 5. Germline lookup yields CDR1 MNHEY and CDR2 SVGAGI. This CDR3 comprises 14 residues. The CDR3 sequence: CASIQGTGGTEAFF. CDR3 DNA: TGTGCCAGCATTCAGGGGACAGGGGGCACTGAAGCTTTCTTT.

This clone was seen once. The genes are TRBV11-2 and TRBJ2-1; D remains unclear. The CDR3 length is 12 residues. V was cut by 1 base and J by 9 bases, with 7 bases left in between. Germline V gives CDR1 SGHAT, CDR2 FQNNGV. In nucleotides, the CDR3 is TGTGCCAGCAGCTTAGGCGGTTTTGAGCAGTTCTTC. Its protein is CASSLGGFEQFF.

The chain has TRBV27 and TRBJ1-1; D is unclear. There are 16 residues in the CDR3. Germline assignment: CDR1 MNHEY and CDR2 SMNVEV (reference sequence). Trimming pared 2 bases from V and 0 bases from J, leaving 13 bases between. The CDR3 spells CASSLTGGGMNTEAFF. The CDR3 nucleotides read TGTGCCAGCAGTTTAACTGGCGGAGGTATGAACACTGAAGCTTTCTTT.

This clone was counted only a few times. Written as DNA, the CDR3 is TGTGCCAGTAGTCTGAGGGACAGTTCCTTGCAGCCCCAGCATTTT. As protein: CASSLRDSSLQPQHF. The chain uses TRBV19 and TRBJ1-5; TRBD1 aligns across 7 bases. Germline V gene data show CDR1 as LNHDA and CDR2 as SQIVND (reference sequence). This CDR3 spans 15 amino acids. With 5 bases clipped from V and 7 bases from J, the junction kept 11 bases outside the gene matches. Based on the CDR3 plus reference TRBV19 and TRBJ1-5, the full variable domain is DGGITQSPKYLFRKEGQNVTLSCEQNLNHDAMYWYRQDPGQGLRLIYYSQIVNDFQKGDIAEGYSVSREKKESFPLTVTSAQKNPTAFYLCASSLRDSSLQPQHFGDGTRLSIL.

This clone was seen only a few times. V gene TRBV4-1 combines with J gene TRBJ2-3, with D unresolved. Germline lookup yields CDR1 MGHRA and CDR2 YSYEKL. The CDR3 length is 16 residues. Trimming stripped 0 bases from V and 0 bases from J, with 10 bases between. The CDR3 coding sequence is TGCGCCAGCAGCCAAGATTCACGCCTAAGCACAGATACGCAGTATTTT. This sequence encodes CASSQDSRLSTDTQYF.

This clone has just a few counts. The chain has TRBV27 and TRBJ2-7, with 13 nucleotides matching TRBD2. CDR1 and CDR2 (germline): MNHEY, SMNVEV (reference sequence). The CDR3 contains 15 residues. The V and J ends lost 7 bases and 5 bases, in that order; junction bases with no gene match: 8. DNA of the CDR3: TGTGCCAGCACCCGACTAGCGGGAGGTCTCCACGAGCAGTACTTC. This codes for CASTRLAGGLHEQYF.

The J gene is TRBJ2-5, the V gene TRBV18; TRBD2 agrees at 11 bases. V was pared by 3 bases and J by 4 bases, with 4 bases of the junction left unmatched. The CDR3 contains 15 residues. The V gene's germline CDR1 is KGHSH and CDR2 LQKENI. The CDR3 loop reads CASSPPGLAGETQYF. The CDR3 nucleotides read TGTGCCAGCTCACCCCCTGGACTAGCGGGAGAGACCCAGTACTTC.

The chain carries TRBV7-6 and TRBJ2-7, with 10 bases fitting TRBD1. The germline V gene encodes CDR1 SGHVS and CDR2 FNYEAQ. This CDR3 contains 17 residues. V was clipped by 5 bases and J by 3 bases; unmatched bases: 13. The CDR3 nucleotides are TGTGCCAGCAGCCCCCGGGCAGGTTGGGACAGGGGCTACGAGCAGTACTTC. Protein: CASSPRAGWDRGYEQYF. Supplemented by reference TRBV7-6 and TRBJ2-7, the full variable domain reads GAGVSQSPRYKVTKRGQDVALRCDPISGHVSLYWYRQALGQGPEFLTYFNYEAQQDKSGLPNDRFSAERPEGSISTLTIQRTEQRDSAMYRCASSPRAGWDRGYEQYFGPGTRLTVT.

The table lists this clone with a few counts. The genes are TRBV29-1 and TRBJ1-2, with 9 positions matching TRBD1. In germline, CDR1 is SQVTM, CDR2 ANQGSEA. The trim removed 6 bases at V and 7 bases at J, leaving 3 bases unmatched. This CDR3 contains 11 residues. The CDR3 DNA sequence: TGCAGCGTGGCACAGGGGGCTGGCTACACCTTC. It codes for CSVAQGAGYTF.

Note on this clone: Likely a read error: the CDR3 ends without its conserved phenylalanine or tryptophan. The chain joins TRBV6-6 to TRBJ1-2, with TRBD1 as a possible D gene (5 bases). The V gene's germline CDR1 is MNHNY and CDR2 SVGAGI (reference sequence). The CDR3 extends over 12 amino acids. The ends were cut back, 6 bases at V and 7 bases at J, with 12 bases in the middle. The CDR3 nucleotides read TGTGCCAGCAGGCATCAGGGTAGTGGCTACACCGTC. Translation: CASRHQGSGYTV.

This clone has only one observation. The chain joins TRBV6-6 to TRBJ2-4, with 9 bases matching TRBD1. V lost 2 bases and J lost 6; bases outside the gene matches: 2. The CDR3 totals 14 residues. Per the germline V gene, CDR1 is MNHNY and CDR2 is SVGAGI (reference sequence). CDR3 residues: CASSYGQGSNIQYF. The CDR3 region has the DNA TGTGCCAGCAGTTACGGACAGGGGTCAAACATTCAGTACTTC.

The chain joins TRBV10-3 to TRBJ1-5; D might be TRBD1 (5 bases). CDR1 ENHRY and CDR2 SYGVKD come from the germline V gene. CDR3 length: 14 amino acids. The ends were cut back, 3 bases at V and 6 bases at J, with 12 bases in the middle. The CDR3 sequence is CAISESGMGQPQHF. CDR3 nucleotide sequence: TGTGCCATCAGTGAATCAGGGATGGGTCAGCCCCAGCATTTT.

The chain employs TRBV10-1 and TRBJ2-7, with D maybe TRBD1 (6 bases). Trimming took 4 bases from V and 7 from J, leaving 17 bases between them. Germline V gene lookup returns CDR1 WNHNN and CDR2 SYGVQD (reference sequence). CDR3 length: 14 residues. The CDR3 loop reads CASSVSRGIGEQYF. The CDR3 DNA is TGCGCCAGCAGTGTGAGCAGGGGCATAGGGGAGCAGTACTTC.

This clone was recorded once. The chain has TRBV4-1 and TRBJ1-1, with D possibly matching TRBD1 (6 bases). V was clipped by 4 bases and J by 8 bases, with 23 bases between them. This CDR3 has 16 amino acids. Germline assignment: CDR1 MGHRA and CDR2 YSYEKL. CDR3 coding DNA: TGCGCCAGCAGCCGAAGGGGGTCACAAAACACACTGGAAGCTTTCTTT. Its protein product is CASSRRGSQNTLEAFF.

In its sample, this clone was seen a few times. This chain uses TRBV6-1 with TRBJ1-2; 8 bases are a match to TRBD1. Trimming at V came to 0 bases and at J to 4 bases, leaving 4 bases not matched to a gene. Germline CDR1 is MNHNS and CDR2 is SASEGT. This CDR3 is built from 15 residues. The CDR3 loop is CASSEAGTGFYGYTF. The CDR3 nucleotides are TGTGCCAGCAGTGAAGCAGGGACAGGCTTCTATGGCTACACCTTC.

The table lists this clone with a count of one. The CDR3: CASSQSLLGGAFF. The CDR3 coding sequence is TGCGCCAGCAGCCAATCCCTACTTGGAGGAGCTTTCTTT. The gene calls are TRBV4-1 and TRBJ1-1; D is unclear. V was cut by 2 bases and J by 10 bases, with 14 bases left in between. The CDR3 is 13 residues long. Per the germline V gene, CDR1 is MGHRA and CDR2 is YSYEKL.

The chain combines TRBV5-4 with TRBJ2-7, with a tentative D call TRBD2 (6 bases). Germline V gives CDR1 SGHNT, CDR2 YYREEE (reference sequence). The germline V and J ends were trimmed by 0 bases and 2 bases, with 9 bases remaining between them. The CDR3 loop spans 14 amino acids. In nucleotides, the CDR3 is TGTGCCAGCAGCTTGGACGGGGAGGCCTACGAGCAGTACTTC. Translating gives CASSLDGEAYEQYF. Full variable domain (outside the CDR3, taken from reference TRBV5-4 and TRBJ2-7): ETGVTQSPTHLIKTRGQQVTLRCSSQSGHNTVSWYQQALGQGPQFIFQYYREEENGRGNFPPRFSGLQFPNYSSELNVNALELDDSALYLCASSLDGEAYEQYFGPGTRLTVT.

The genes are TRBV30 and TRBJ1-4, with D unresolved. This CDR3 region has 12 residues. Germline CDR1 is GTSNPN and CDR2 is SVGIG (reference sequence). Trimming removed 2 bases from V and 6 bases from J, with 7 bases in between. The CDR3 nucleotides read TGTGCCTGGAGTCCCGAGGATGAAAAACTGTTTTTT. Protein sequence: CAWSPEDEKLFF.

The J gene is TRBJ2-7, the V gene TRBV7-6, with D perhaps TRBD2 (6 bases). Deletions cut 3 bases from V and 2 bases from J, with 23 bases between. The CDR3 consists of 18 residues. CDR1 and CDR2 (germline): SGHVS, FNYEAQ. The CDR3 reads CASSLGRVERVLPYEQYF. CDR3 sequence (DNA): TGTGCCAGCAGCTTGGGTCGAGTCGAGCGGGTTCTCCCCTACGAGCAGTACTTC.

The CDR3 sequence: CASSEVRGVTAYGGQYF. Here the CDR3 DNA reads TGCGCCAGCAGTGAGGTCAGGGGTGTAACGGCCTACGGTGGGCAGTACTTC. The chain employs TRBV10-2 and TRBJ2-7; D may be TRBD1 (6 bases). V lost 2 bases, J lost 9 bases, and 26 bases lay in between. Germline V gene sequence: CDR1 WSHSY, CDR2 SAAADI. The CDR3 sequence is 17 residues long.